These T cell receptor beta chains were read from a single sample in a study of beta chain features in type 1 diabetes. Assay used: immunoSEQ multiplex PCR; TCRdb lists only in-frame clones, some missing. The sample lists 450,000 to 600,000 clones, 30% occurring once. Sequencing input: naive CD4+ T cells from blood. The receptors originated from a man between 18 and 35 years old in good health. Each CDR3 is given with its conserved first and last residue. A D gene is named only where the DNA matches it firmly. Size is stated for part of the rows, as once, few or many counts, or as a class when the clone is expanded.

clone size	D gene	V gene	J gene	CDR3 protein
.	.	TRBV30	TRBJ1-2	CAWSVRRGYTF
.	.	TRBV18	TRBJ2-3	CASSPQSGRTDTQYF
.	TRBD1	TRBV30	TRBJ1-1	CACNGGQGTKLNTEAFF
.	.	TRBV14	TRBJ2-1	CASSQDRTNEQFF
few	.	TRBV30	TRBJ2-7	CAWSVGAGGLGEQYF
.	.	TRBV9	TRBJ2-6	CASSGSSGANVLTF
once	.	TRBV6-1	TRBJ1-5	CASSELGGINQPQHF
.	.	TRBV30	TRBJ1-2	CAWSVGPYGYTF
few	TRBD1	TRBV2	TRBJ2-7	CASTIGQGTYEQYF
few	.	TRBV9	TRBJ1-1	CASSPRGGGGTEAFF
once	TRBD2	TRBV4-1	TRBJ2-7	CASSQGLAFDRSYEQYF
few	.	TRBV2	TRBJ2-7	CASSEASYEQYF
.	.	TRBV1	TRBJ2-1	CTSSHGTSGRAIYNEQFF
.	TRBD2	TRBV7-2	TRBJ2-7	CASSLGLAGGYEQYF
.	.	TRBV9	TRBJ1-4	CASSPTGIREKLFF
.	TRBD2	TRBV10-3	TRBJ2-7	CASTSGPKQYF
.	.	TRBV7-2	TRBJ2-7	CASSSASPYEQYF
few	.	TRBV19	TRBJ2-1	CASGLMYNEQFF
.	TRBD2	TRBV4-2	TRBJ2-1	CASSQGTSSYNEQFF
.	.	TRBV2	TRBJ2-7	CASRWDQSSYEQYF
.	.	TRBV5-1	TRBJ2-1	CASSLEPYNEQFF
.	.	TRBV30	TRBJ1-5	CAWSQVGGTSNQPQHF
.	TRBD1	TRBV4-3	TRBJ2-1	CASSLKWTGGVNEQFF
.	TRBD1	TRBV29-1	TRBJ2-1	CSVARDRGTYNEQFF
.	.	TRBV18	TRBJ2-1	CASSPGPLEQFF
.	TRBD1	TRBV10-3	TRBJ2-1	CAIRKTGGSYNEQFF
few	.	TRBV28	TRBJ2-6	CASSPFRANVLTF
.	.	TRBV13	TRBJ2-1	CASSSPRSLGNEQFF
once	TRBD2	TRBV27	TRBJ2-4	CASTPHGGGSAKNIQYF
few	TRBD1	TRBV27	TRBJ2-2	CASSTTSDRVTNTGELFF
.	.	TRBV29-1	TRBJ2-2	CSAHVAAGTGELFF
.	.	TRBV4-3	TRBJ2-1	CASSQTGTGPGREQFF
.	TRBD2	TRBV9	TRBJ2-3	CASSQGGSADTQYF
few	TRBD2	TRBV7-9	TRBJ2-1	CASSHGLATNEQFF
.	.	TRBV18	TRBJ1-2	CASSPNEGSGYTF
.	.	TRBV18	TRBJ1-1	CASSPRGGEAFF
.	.	TRBV5-1	TRBJ2-7	CASSLLAEQYF
.	.	TRBV5-1	TRBJ2-1	CASSLGGEQFF
.	.	TRBV7-2	TRBJ2-1	CASSLAYSSYNEQFF
.	.	TRBV7-9	TRBJ2-6	CASTLRRTSGANVLTF
few	TRBD1	TRBV7-9	TRBJ2-1	CASSPDRAAYNEQFF
.	TRBD1	TRBV2	TRBJ1-2	CASSEAGTDNYGYTF
.	.	TRBV30	TRBJ1-2	CAWRDHGNYGYTF
.	.	TRBV4-2	TRBJ1-4	CASSQGPDEKLFF
.	.	TRBV20-1	TRBJ2-5	CSARFQETQYF
.	.	TRBV15	TRBJ2-1	CATSRDLRREHNEQFF
.	TRBD2	TRBV27	TRBJ2-7	CASSLLAGVSYEQYF
.	.	TRBV9	TRBJ2-1	CASSVAGSGTYNEQFF
.	TRBD2	TRBV4-2	TRBJ2-1	CASSQDGLAGVNEQFF
.	TRBD2	TRBV5-1	TRBJ2-7	CASSLGLAGIGEQYF
few	.	TRBV30	TRBJ1-1	CAWSVSGSTEAFF
.	.	TRBV7-9	TRBJ2-5	CASSLGTETQYF
few	TRBD2	TRBV7-2	TRBJ2-3	CASSLEVAGGADTQYF
few	.	TRBV29-1	TRBJ2-3	CSVGPADTQYF
.	TRBD1	TRBV9	TRBJ1-2	CASSGTGRPNYGYTF
.	.	TRBV9	TRBJ2-3	CASSVVSLSHTQYF
.	.	TRBV29-1	TRBJ1-1	CSVEEEGAFF
.	.	TRBV5-1	TRBJ2-7	CASRDGGLEQYF
few	.	TRBV29-1	TRBJ2-2	CSVEENAAGELFF